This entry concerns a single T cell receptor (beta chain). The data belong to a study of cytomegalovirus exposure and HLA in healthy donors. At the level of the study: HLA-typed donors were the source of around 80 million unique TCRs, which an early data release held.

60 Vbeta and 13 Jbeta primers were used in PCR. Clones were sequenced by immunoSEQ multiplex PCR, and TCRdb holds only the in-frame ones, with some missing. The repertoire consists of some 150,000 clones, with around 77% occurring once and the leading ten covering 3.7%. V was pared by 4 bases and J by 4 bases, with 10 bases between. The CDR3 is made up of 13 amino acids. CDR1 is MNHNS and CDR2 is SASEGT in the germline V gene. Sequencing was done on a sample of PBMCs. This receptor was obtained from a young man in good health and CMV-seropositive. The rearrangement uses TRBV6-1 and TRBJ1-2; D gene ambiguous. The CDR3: CASSASFFYGYTF. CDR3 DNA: TGTGCCAGCAGTGCGAGCTTCTTCTATGGCTACACCTTC.